The entry below gives a single TCR beta chain sequence along with its context. Antigen unknown. This entry is derived from a study of shared clonotypes between healthy human individuals. Whole-study context: Donors had three CD4 naive, three CD4 memory, two CD8 naive and one CD8 memory plate apiece. Notes on the study in general: About 5% of naive CD4 clonotypes were shared across a handful of donors. Donors were few, which limited the genetic and exposure-history diversity represented.

Researchers divided each subset's genomic DNA evenly across several immunoSEQ plates. The repertoire was sequenced with immunoSEQ multiplex PCR; TCRdb's copy has only in-frame clones and lacks some. The profile shows just over 95,000 clones, about 68% of them singletons. Trimming took 5 bases from V and 4 from J, leaving 15 bases between them. Germline CDR1 reads SGHAT; CDR2 reads FQNNGV. The CDR3 sequence is 14 residues long. Sequencing input: memory CD8+ T cells sorted from blood. Subset indicated: CD45RO+ cells pooled with CCR7-negative TemRA cells. This chain uses TRBV11-2 with TRBJ2-7, with a weak D call TRBD2 (7 bases). The receptor was isolated from a man aged 25 to 45 in good health. The CDR3: CASSINGGRYEQYF. For the CDR3, the DNA is TGTGCCAGCAGCATCAACGGGGGGCGGTACGAGCAGTACTTC.